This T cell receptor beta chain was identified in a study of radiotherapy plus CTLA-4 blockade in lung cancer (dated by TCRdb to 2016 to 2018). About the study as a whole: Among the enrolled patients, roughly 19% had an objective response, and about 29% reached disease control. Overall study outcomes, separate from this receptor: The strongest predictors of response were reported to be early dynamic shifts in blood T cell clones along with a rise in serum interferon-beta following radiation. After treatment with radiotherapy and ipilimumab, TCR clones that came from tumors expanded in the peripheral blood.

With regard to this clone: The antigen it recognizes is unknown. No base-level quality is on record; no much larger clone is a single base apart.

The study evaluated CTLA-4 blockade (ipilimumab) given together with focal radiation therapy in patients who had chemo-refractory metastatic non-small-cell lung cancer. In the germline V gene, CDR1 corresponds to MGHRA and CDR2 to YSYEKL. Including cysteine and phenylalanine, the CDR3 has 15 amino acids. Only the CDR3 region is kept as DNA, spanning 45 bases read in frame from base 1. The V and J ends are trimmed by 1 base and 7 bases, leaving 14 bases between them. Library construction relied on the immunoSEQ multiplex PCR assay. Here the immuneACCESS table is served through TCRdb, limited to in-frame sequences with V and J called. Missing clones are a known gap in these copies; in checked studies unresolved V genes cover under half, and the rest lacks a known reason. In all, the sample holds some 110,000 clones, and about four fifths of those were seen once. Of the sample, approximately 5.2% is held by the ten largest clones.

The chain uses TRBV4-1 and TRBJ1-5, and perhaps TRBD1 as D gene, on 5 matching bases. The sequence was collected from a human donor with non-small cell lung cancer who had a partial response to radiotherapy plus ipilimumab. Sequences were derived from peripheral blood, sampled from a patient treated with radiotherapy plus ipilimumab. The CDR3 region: CASSQASTRAQPQHF. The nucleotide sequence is TGCGCCAGCAGCCAAGCGTCAACCAGGGCCCAGCCCCAGCATTTT.